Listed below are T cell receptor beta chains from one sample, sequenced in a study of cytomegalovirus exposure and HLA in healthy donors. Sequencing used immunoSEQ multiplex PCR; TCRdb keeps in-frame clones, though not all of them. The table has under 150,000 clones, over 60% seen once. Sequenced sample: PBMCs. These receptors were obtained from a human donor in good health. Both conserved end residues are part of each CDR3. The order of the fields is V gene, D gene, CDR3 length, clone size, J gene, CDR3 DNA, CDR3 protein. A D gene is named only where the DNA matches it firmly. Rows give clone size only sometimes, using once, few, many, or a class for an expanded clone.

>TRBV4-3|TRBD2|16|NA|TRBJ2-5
TGCGCCAGCAGCCAATTAAGCGGGGGGGCCCAAGAGACCCAGTACTTC
CASSQLSGGAQETQYF
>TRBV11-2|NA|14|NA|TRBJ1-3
TGTGCCAGCAGCTTAGCAGGGTCTGGAAACACCATATATTTT
CASSLAGSGNTIYF
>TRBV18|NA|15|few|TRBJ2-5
TGTGCCAGCTCACCATTCCAGAGCGTACAAGAGACCCAGTACTTC
CASSPFQSVQETQYF
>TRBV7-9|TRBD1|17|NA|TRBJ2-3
TGTGCCAGCAGCGTAGGGTCCGGGACAGGGTGGGCAGATACGCAGTATTTT
CASSVGSGTGWADTQYF
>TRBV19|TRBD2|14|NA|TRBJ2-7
TGTGCCAGTAGTATCGCGGGGGGGCCCTACGAGCAGTACTTC
CASSIAGGPYEQYF
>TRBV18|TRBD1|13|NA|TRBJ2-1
TGTGCCAGCTCCGCCGCCAGGGGGCTTGAACAGTTCTTC
CASSAARGLEQFF
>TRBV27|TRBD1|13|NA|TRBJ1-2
TGTGCCAGCAGTAAACAGGGGGCCTATGGCTACACCTTC
CASSKQGAYGYTF
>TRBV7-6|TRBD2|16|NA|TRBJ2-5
TGTGCCAGCAGCTTAAGTAGCGGGAGGGCCGGAGAGACCCAGTACTTC
CASSLSSGRAGETQYF
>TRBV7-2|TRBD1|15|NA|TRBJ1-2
TGTGCCAGCAGCTATAACTTGGACAGGGGTTATGGCTACACCTTC
CASSYNLDRGYGYTF
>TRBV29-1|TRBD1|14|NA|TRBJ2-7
TGCAGCGTGGAACTGACAGGGTCCTCTTCCGAGCAGTACTTC
CSVELTGSSSEQYF
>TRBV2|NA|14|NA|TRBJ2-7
TGTGCCAGCAGCCCTCTCCAAGCTCCCTACGAGCAGTACTTC
CASSPLQAPYEQYF
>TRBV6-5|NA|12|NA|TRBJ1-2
TGTGCCAGCAGGTCAGAAGACTATGGCTACACCTTC
CASRSEDYGYTF
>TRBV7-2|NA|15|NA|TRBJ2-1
TGTGCCAGCAGCCAAGAGCCGTTCTCCTACAATGAGCAGTTCTTC
CASSQEPFSYNEQFF
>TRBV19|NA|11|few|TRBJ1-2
TGTGCCAGTAGCTACCACAGCCGCTACACCTTC
CASSYHSRYTF
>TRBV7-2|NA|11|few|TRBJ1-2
TGTGCCAGCAGTTACAGCCCCCTACTCCACTTC
CASSYSPLLHF
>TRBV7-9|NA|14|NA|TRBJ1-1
TGTGCCAGCAGCCCAGTGGGGGGGGGAACTGAAGCTTTCTTT
CASSPVGGGTEAFF
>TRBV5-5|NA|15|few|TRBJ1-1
TGTGCCAGCAGCTTGGCCCCAACAGGCAACACTGAAGCTTTCTTT
CASSLAPTGNTEAFF
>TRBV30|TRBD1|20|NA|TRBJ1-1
TGTGCCTGGAGTGTCGTGCACCTTGAGGAGGGGGCGTGGCGGCTGGCTGAAGCTTTCTTT
CAWSVVHLEEGAWRLAEAFF